These 8 T cell receptor beta chains originate from one sample sequenced in a study of T cell clones after liver transplantation. Measured with immunoSEQ multiplex PCR; TCRdb has only the in-frame clones, and not every one. The sample shows some 120,000 clones, about nine tenths of them seen only once. The sequencing here drew on CD4+ T cells from blood, taken 12 months after liver transplant. Receptors were obtained from a human patient who received a liver transplant. The graft donor may have given rise to some T cells.

The chain couples TRBV29-1 to TRBJ1-1, with a weak D call TRBD1 (6 bases). CDR3 length: 13 amino acids. Germline CDR1 reads SQVTM; CDR2 reads ANQGSEA. The germline V and J ends were trimmed by 6 bases and 5 bases, with 16 bases remaining between them. The CDR3 region is CSVAQGGATEAFF. CDR3 nucleotide sequence: TGCAGCGTGGCACAGGGAGGTGCGACTGAAGCTTTCTTT.

V usage is TRBV13 and J usage is TRBJ1-1, with 8 bases fitting TRBD1. V lost 0 bases and J lost 6; bases outside the gene matches: 0. This CDR3 is 13 amino acids long. From germline, CDR1 is PRHDT and CDR2 FYEKMQ (reference sequence). Here the CDR3 DNA reads TGTGCCAGCAGCTTAGGCAGGGGGCCTGAAGCTTTCTTT. Protein product: CASSLGRGPEAFF.

The gene calls are TRBV6-5 and TRBJ2-3, with D hard to call. The CDR3 contains 12 residues. The germline CDR1 and CDR2 sequences are MNHEY and SVGAGI. Trimming left V 7 bases short and J 3 bases short, with 8 bases between. The CDR3 DNA sequence: TGTGCCAGCACCACCGGTACAGATACGCAGTATTTT. Its protein is CASTTGTDTQYF.

This rearrangement joins TRBV29-1 to TRBJ1-2, with 11 nucleotides matching TRBD1. The CDR3 is 13 residues long. V trimming: 5 bases; J trimming: 7 bases; junction bases outside the gene matches: 6. Germline CDR1 and CDR2: SQVTM and ANQGSEA. The CDR3 loop is CSVFGQGARGYTF. As DNA, the CDR3 is TGCAGCGTTTTTGGACAGGGGGCTCGTGGCTACACCTTC.

This clone was detected only a few times. The chain links TRBV6-1 to TRBJ2-6; D gene unclear. The germline V and J ends were trimmed by 1 base and 0 bases, with 4 bases remaining between them. The CDR3 runs 15 residues. In germline, CDR1 is MNHNS, CDR2 SASEGT. The CDR3 region has the DNA TGTGCCAGCAGTGAAGGCAGCTCTGGGGCCAACGTCCTGACTTTC. It specifies CASSEGSSGANVLTF.

This chain uses TRBV9 with TRBJ2-3; D is undetermined. V was trimmed by 0 bases and J by 2 bases, leaving 13 bases between them. The germline V gene has CDR1 SGDLS and CDR2 YYNGEE. CDR3 length: 16 residues. The CDR3, as DNA: TGTGCCAGCAGCGTAGAGGTCCGAGCCCACACAGATACGCAGTATTTT. Encoded protein: CASSVEVRAHTDTQYF. The full variable domain, its missing parts supplied by reference TRBV9 and TRBJ2-3, is DSGVTQTPKHLITATGQRVTLRCSPRSGDLSVYWYQQSLDQGLQFLIQYYNGEERAKGNILERFSAQQFPDLHSELNLSSLELGDSALYFCASSVEVRAHTDTQYFGPGTRLTVL.

This chain uses TRBV5-1 with TRBJ1-4, with a possible D match to TRBD1 (5 bases). CDR1 SGHRS and CDR2 YFSETQ come from the germline V gene. This CDR3 is 14 amino acids long. The V and J ends lost 0 bases and 8 bases respectively, with 11 bases between them. CDR3 nucleotide sequence: TGCGCCAGCAGCTTGGGGGGCCGTGGAGAAAAACTGTTTTTT. Protein: CASSLGGRGEKLFF.

V usage is TRBV10-2 and J usage is TRBJ2-5; either TRBD1 or TRBD2 may supply D (5 bases each). Trimming cost V 5 bases and J 2 bases, with 15 bases left between them. Germline-derived CDR1 and CDR2 are WSHSY and SAAADI. The CDR3 consists of 15 residues. In DNA, the CDR3 is TGCGCCAGCAGTCCGGGACCGAATAAACAAGAGACCCAGTACTTC. Protein sequence: CASSPGPNKQETQYF.